This T cell receptor (beta chain) was retrieved from a study of tumor-infiltrating lymphocytes in localized non-small cell lung cancer. Across the whole study: Each patient gave resected tumor and non-adjacent uninvolved lung tissue.

Findings of the study overall: Only some patients had TCR sequencing, depending on available tissue. Compared with uninvolved lung, tumors showed higher T cell infiltration by TCRbeta sequencing. Tumor T-cell fraction was not associated with recurrence-free survival.

This table comes from immunoSEQ multiplex PCR, and its TCRdb copy is limited to in-frame clones, with some not included. The sample has around 25,000 clones; roughly 71% are singletons. Looked up from germline, CDR1 is SGHRS and CDR2 is YFSETQ. V was shortened by 3 bases and J by 8 bases, with 14 bases between the two germline ends. The CDR3 is 14 amino acids. With respect to this clone: The antigen is undetermined.

The chain couples TRBV5-1 to TRBJ1-4; D uncertain. The TCR was taken from a human donor with non-small cell lung cancer. Source material: lung tumor tissue. Here the CDR3 DNA reads TGCGCCAGCAGCTCCGGGAACCGGGAGGAAAAACTGTTTTTT. Translating it yields CASSSGNREEKLFF.